This T cell receptor beta chain is drawn from a study of blood T cell repertoires in COVID-19. Study-level information: The study drew acute and convalescent COVID-19 samples from the United States, Italy and Spain. Sample material is recorded as cDNA or gDNA derived from T cells, B-cell-depleted T cells, or PBMCs.

Authors' methods: Estimated nucleated cell counts came from reference gene primer amplification. This table comes from immunoSEQ multiplex PCR, and its TCRdb copy is limited to in-frame clones, with some not included. V, J and clone size were drawn from that table, and D and trimming were deduced from the DNA. The table records about 220,000 clones, 82% of them present only once. Germline V gene lookup returns CDR1 MNHEY and CDR2 SMNVEV (reference sequence). V shed 2 bases and J shed 3 bases, with 11 bases lying between them. The CDR3 has 14 amino acids. The sequenced material came from peripheral blood. The clonotype was recovered from a woman at least 80 years old with acute or convalescent COVID-19. The chain links TRBV27 to TRBJ2-7, with a tentative D call TRBD1 (5 bases). The CDR3 nucleotides are TGTGCCAGCAGTTTACAGCCTAGGGGCTACGAGCAGTACTTC. Protein sequence: CASSLQPRGYEQYF.